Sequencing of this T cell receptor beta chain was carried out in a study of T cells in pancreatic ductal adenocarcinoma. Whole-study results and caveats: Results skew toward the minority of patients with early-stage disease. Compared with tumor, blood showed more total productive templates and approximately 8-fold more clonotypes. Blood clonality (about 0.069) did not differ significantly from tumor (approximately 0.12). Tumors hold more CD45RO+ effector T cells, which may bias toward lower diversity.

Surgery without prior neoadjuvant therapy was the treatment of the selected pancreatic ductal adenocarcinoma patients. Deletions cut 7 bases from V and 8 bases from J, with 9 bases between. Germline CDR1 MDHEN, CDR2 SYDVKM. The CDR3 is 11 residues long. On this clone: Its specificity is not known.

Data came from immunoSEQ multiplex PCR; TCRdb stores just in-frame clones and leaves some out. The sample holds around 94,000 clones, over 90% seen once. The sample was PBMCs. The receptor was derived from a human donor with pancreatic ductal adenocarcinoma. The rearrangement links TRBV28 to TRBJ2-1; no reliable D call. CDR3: CASTVAYEQFF. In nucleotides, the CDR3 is TGTGCCAGCACCGTTGCGTATGAGCAGTTCTTC.